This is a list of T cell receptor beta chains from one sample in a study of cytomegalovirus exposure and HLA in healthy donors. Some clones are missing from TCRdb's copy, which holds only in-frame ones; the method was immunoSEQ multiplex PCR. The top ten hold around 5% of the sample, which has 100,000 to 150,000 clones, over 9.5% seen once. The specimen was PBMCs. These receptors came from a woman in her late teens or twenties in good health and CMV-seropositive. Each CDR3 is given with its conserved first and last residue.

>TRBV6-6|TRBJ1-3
CASSYDQPGTGNTIYF
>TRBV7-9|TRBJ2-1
CASSLEWDLSSYNEQFF
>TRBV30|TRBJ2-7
CAWGRVLRGEQYF
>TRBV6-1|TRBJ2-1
CASSEGPGVVYNEQFF
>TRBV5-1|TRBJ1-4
CASKAGQRATNEKLFF
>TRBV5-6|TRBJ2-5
CASSPSGRGETQYF
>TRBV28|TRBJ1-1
CASSLFRTGNTEAFF
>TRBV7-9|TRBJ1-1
CASSLTGWTEAFF
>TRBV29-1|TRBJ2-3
CSVLKSVGGLTDTQYF
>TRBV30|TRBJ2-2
CAWSKADTGELFF
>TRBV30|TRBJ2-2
CAWSRQDTGELFF
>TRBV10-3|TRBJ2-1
CAISDTMRQNSYNEQFF
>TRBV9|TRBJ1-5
CASSASGSNQPQHF
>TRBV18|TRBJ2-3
CASSLAGGTDTQYF
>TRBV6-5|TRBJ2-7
CASSYSGTASYEQYF
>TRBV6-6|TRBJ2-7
CASSGQGLYEQYF
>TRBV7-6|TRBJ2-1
CASSPSGQRTYNEQFF
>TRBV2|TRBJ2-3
CASSPNGNTQYF
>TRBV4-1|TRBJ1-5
CASSQDHGGNQPQHF
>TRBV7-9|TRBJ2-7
CASSSPNTGTGVYEQYF
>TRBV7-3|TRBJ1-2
CASSSGQGSGGYTF
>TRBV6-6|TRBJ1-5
CASSYSDGTSPQHF
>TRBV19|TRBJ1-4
CASSSIQSGVFNEKLFF
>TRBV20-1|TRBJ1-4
CSAFLAEKLFF
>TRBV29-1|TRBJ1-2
CSALTEYGYTF
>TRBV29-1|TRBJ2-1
CSVDTGGNEQFF
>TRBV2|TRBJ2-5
CASIPQGRETQYF
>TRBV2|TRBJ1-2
CASRTRTGTNYGYTF
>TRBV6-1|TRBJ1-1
CASSGTGITEAFF
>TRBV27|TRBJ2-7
CATRGGLSYEQYF
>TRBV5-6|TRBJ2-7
CASSRGDYRGQPYEQYF
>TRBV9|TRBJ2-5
CASSVDGGMETQYF
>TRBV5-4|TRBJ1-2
CASSLAGQGNYGYTF
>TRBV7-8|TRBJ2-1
CASIETYRSQDNEQFF
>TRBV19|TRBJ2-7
CASSWGQGASYEQYF
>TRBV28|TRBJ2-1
CATLTRSYNEQFF
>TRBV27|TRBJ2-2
CASSFQGTGELFF
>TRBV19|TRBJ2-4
CASSPGLAGGIQYF
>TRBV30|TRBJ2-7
CAWSVLYGEQYF
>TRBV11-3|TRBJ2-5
CASSFFSGQETQYF
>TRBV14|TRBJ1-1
CASSFYGINTEAFF
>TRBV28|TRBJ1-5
CASSPGQGTYQPQHF
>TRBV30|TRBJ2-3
CAWRGGVTDTQYF
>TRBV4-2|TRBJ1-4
CASSEQTGAVNEKLFF
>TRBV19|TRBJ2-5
CASSDRGLETQYF
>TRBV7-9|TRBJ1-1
CASSSQKGENTEAFF
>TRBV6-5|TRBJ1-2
CASTPARGNGYTF
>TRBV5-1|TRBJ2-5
CASSTFLVGLQETQYF
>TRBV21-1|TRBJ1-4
CASSRDMDLFTTNEKLFF
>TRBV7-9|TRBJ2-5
CASSSGTGRETQYF
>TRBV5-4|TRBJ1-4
CASSLGRGLNEKLFF
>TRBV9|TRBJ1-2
CASSTQGSYGYTF
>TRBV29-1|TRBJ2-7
CSVEVLGQGGYEQYF
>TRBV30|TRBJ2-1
CAWSRDSGRNEQFF
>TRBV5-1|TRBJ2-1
CASSPGTSGSVNEQFF
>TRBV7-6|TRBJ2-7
CASSQTRGDEQYF
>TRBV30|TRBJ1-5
CAWSVQGNQPQHF
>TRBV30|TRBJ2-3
CAWSLLAGGGDTQYF
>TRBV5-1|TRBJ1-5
CASPRCHSNQPQHF